This passage covers 8 T cell receptor beta chains from one sample sequenced in a study of blood T cell repertoires in COVID-19. Measured with immunoSEQ multiplex PCR; TCRdb has only the in-frame clones, and not every one. The data show approximately 260,000 clones, around 87% seen once. Sequenced input: peripheral blood. These receptors were collected from a man between 60 and 75 years old who had recovered from COVID-19.

The table lists this clone with a count of one. The gene calls are TRBV5-5 and TRBJ2-7; perhaps TRBD1 as D (5 bases). In germline, CDR1 is SGHKS, CDR2 YYEKEE (reference sequence). The CDR3 totals 15 residues. V gave up 5 bases and J gave up 2 bases, with 17 bases separating them. This chain's CDR3 is CASSQTPAGPYEQYV. CDR3 bases: TGTGCCAGCAGTCAGACCCCCGCAGGGCCCTACGAGCAGTACGTC.

This chain links TRBV7-7 with TRBJ2-2, with D maybe TRBD1 (5 bases). The V gene's germline CDR1 is SSHAT and CDR2 FNYEAQ (reference sequence). V dropped 7 bases and J dropped 5 bases, with 11 bases sitting between them. This CDR3 is built from 13 residues. The CDR3 region is CASTLDRTGELFF. CDR3 DNA sequence: TGTGCCAGCACCCTCGACAGAACCGGGGAGCTGTTTTTT.

This chain connects TRBV19 to TRBJ1-1; 7 bases agree with TRBD1. CDR1 is LNHDA, CDR2 SQIVND, per germline (reference sequence). V lost 8 bases to trimming and J lost 4 bases; unmatched junction nucleotides: 10. CDR3 length equals 14 residues. CDR3 in DNA: TGTGCCAGTTTAGAAAGGGGGCAGGGCACTGAAGCTTTCTTT. This translates into CASLERGQGTEAFF. Drawing the rest from reference TRBV19 and TRBJ1-1, the complete variable domain is DGGITQSPKYLFRKEGQNVTLSCEQNLNHDAMYWYRQDPGQGLRLIYYSQIVNDFQKGDIAEGYSVSREKKESFPLTVTSAQKNPTAFYLCASLERGQGTEAFFGQGTRLTVV.

The CDR3 here is CASRNRGLGEKLFF. The CDR3 nucleotides are TGTGCCAGCAGAAACAGGGGCTTGGGTGAAAAACTGTTTTTT. This sequence joins TRBV6-5 and TRBJ1-4, with 7 bases matching TRBD1. V dropped 6 bases and J dropped 7; count of bases not matched to a gene: 8. This CDR3 comprises 14 residues. Germline lookup yields CDR1 MNHEY and CDR2 SVGAGI.

V is TRBV29-1 and J is TRBJ2-7, with D tentatively TRBD1 (6 bases). With 8 bases removed from V and 2 bases from J, the gap between germline ends came to 13 bases. The CDR3 loop spans 12 amino acids. Per the germline V gene, CDR1 is SQVTM and CDR2 is ANQGSEA. The CDR3 DNA sequence: TGCAGCTATGTGGACAGCGCCTACGAGCAGTACTTC. This sequence encodes CSYVDSAYEQYF.

This sequence joins TRBV2 and TRBJ2-5, with a possible D match to TRBD1 (5 bases). Trimming shortened V by 9 bases and J by 4 bases, and 9 bases separated the two germline ends. The CDR3 runs to 11 residues. In germline, CDR1 is SNHLY, CDR2 FYNNEI. CDR3 DNA: TGTGCCAGGGGCCAGGGAGAGACCCAGTACTTC. Its translation is CARGQGETQYF.

This rearrangement joins TRBV14 to TRBJ1-4; D not resolved. V lost 2 bases, J lost 5 bases, and 15 bases lay in between. CDR3 length: 16 residues. Germline assignment: CDR1 SGHDN and CDR2 FVKESK. CDR3 protein: CASSQLRQSPNEKLFF. For the CDR3, the DNA is TGTGCCAGCAGCCAACTTAGACAATCTCCGAATGAAAAACTGTTTTTT. Filled out from reference TRBV14 and TRBJ1-4, the complete variable domain reads EAGVTQFPSHSVIEKGQTVTLRCDPISGHDNLYWYRRVMGKEIKFLLHFVKESKQDESGMPNNRFLAERTGGTYSTLKVQPAELEDSGVYFCASSQLRQSPNEKLFFGSGTQLSVL.

This CDR3 reads CASSEGQGNDGYTF. The DNA for the CDR3 is TGTGCCAGCAGTGAGGGACAGGGAAATGATGGCTACACCTTC. The chain has TRBV6-4 and TRBJ1-2; 9 nucleotides align to TRBD1. The CDR3 has 14 residues. V gave up 3 bases and J gave up 6 bases; unmatched junction bases: 5. Germline V CDR1 and CDR2: MRHNA, SNTAGT.